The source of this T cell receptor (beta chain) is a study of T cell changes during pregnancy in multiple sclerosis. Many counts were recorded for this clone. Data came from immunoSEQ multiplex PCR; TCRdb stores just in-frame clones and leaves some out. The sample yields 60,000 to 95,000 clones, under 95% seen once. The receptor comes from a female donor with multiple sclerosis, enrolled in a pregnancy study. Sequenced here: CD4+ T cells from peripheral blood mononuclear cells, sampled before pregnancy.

The CDR3 DNA sequence: TGTGCCAGCAAATCGGGGAGGGCACGGAACACTGAAGCTTTCTTT. Amino acids: CASKSGRARNTEAFF. J is TRBJ1-1 and V is TRBV11-3, with D uncertain. From germline, CDR1 is SGHNT and CDR2 YENEEA. This CDR3 region has 15 residues. V was pared by 7 bases and J by 1 base, with 16 bases between.